This T cell receptor (beta chain) derives from a study of T cells after yellow fever vaccination (dated by TCRdb to the late 2010s). Regarding the study in general: Libraries from fractions with low cell numbers were prepared with the SMART-Seq v4 Ultra Low Input RNA kit. Bulk PBMC replicates and cell subsets were isolated from blood drawn at multiple timepoints before and after both primary and secondary immunization. To track T-cell clones before and after primary and booster YFV17D yellow fever vaccination, bulk TCR alpha and beta repertoires were sequenced longitudinally. Two healthy male donors, one aged 18 to 30 and one aged 30 to 39 years, were included in the cohort.

TCR cDNA was synthesized by 5'RACE template switching, through which a universal primer site and unique molecular identifiers were introduced. Priming of cDNA synthesis was performed from both the TCR alpha and TCR beta constant segments. Libraries were amplified in two PCR steps, with sample barcodes and sequencing adapters added in the second step. Sequencing of libraries was done on Illumina HiSeq 2500 (2x100 bp) or NovaSeq (2x150 bp). The original methods were these. MIGEC was used to demultiplex reads and collapse the reads into UMI consensus sequences, and MiXCR was used for V(D)J alignment. Vaccine-responding clonotypes were identified with edgeR using replicate PBMC samples, with FDR below 0.01 and a log2 fold change above 5 up to day 15 being required. Bulk clonotypes were assigned CD4 or CD8 identity according to which sequenced CD4 or CD8 repertoire held them at higher abundance. TCRdb passed the public sequencing reads through fastp at Q25 and MiXCR, retaining productive beta sequences. Every distinct CDR3 protein forms one entry, paired with its most common genes and DNA. TCRdb's processing, not the study's, gives the V and J calls here. This sample gives some 550,000 distinct CDR3 sequences in total; under 25% of them show up just once. Over 11% of the sample is held by the ten biggest clonotypes.

Overall study results and their limits: A small fraction of clonotypes showed up in both the CD4 and CD8 compartments, probably as a result of convergent recombination. Because abundant contaminating clonotypes from the bulk population could be contained in FACS-sorted repertoires, computational filtering was required. After the booster, most clones that had expanded after primary vaccination were detected again (nearly 97% of CD4 and 88% of CD8), suggesting broad maintenance of memory. Because the study included only a couple of donors, the extent to which the findings can be generalized is limited. Compared with the primary T-cell response, the secondary T-cell response was faster but weaker, reaching its peak on day 5 rather than on day 15.

Cut back by 2 bases and 7 bases, the V and J ends lie 11 bases apart. The CDR1 and CDR2 encoded by the germline V gene are LGHNA and YSLEER. The CDR3 covers 13 residues, taking in both the cysteine and the phenylalanine. Solely the CDR3 DNA is kept, with 39 bases framed from the first base. This clonotype was recorded a few times. Its antigen specificity is not known. No clone much larger than this one lies a single base away; base qualities are absent. The treatment or condition label for this specimen denotes: live attenuated yellow fever vaccine strain. Two biological replicates of bulk PBMCs were collected at each blood-draw timepoint. PBMCs were isolated from peripheral blood using a standard Ficoll-Paque protocol. TriZol was used to extract RNA from bulk PBMCs, CD4 and CD8 fractions, and dextramer-positive and dextramer-negative fractions.

This chain joins TRBV4-3 to TRBJ1-2, with a weak D call of TRBD1 (6 bases match). This TCR was sampled from a man aged 25-45 years who received the YFV17D yellow fever vaccine. The sample was PBMCs, taken 15 days after the yellow fever booster vaccination. The bases read TGCGCCAGCAGCCAACGGGGGCCGGGTGGCTACACCTTC. Its translation is CASSQRGPGGYTF.